These 22 T cell receptor beta chains originate from one sample sequenced in a study of molecular identifiers for immune sequencing clone quantification. One entry per CDR3 protein, called by TCRdb with MiXCR from the PCR reads. Among some 320,000 distinct CDR3 sequences listed, 20% to 25% were seen once. The sequencing sample was made of naive CD8+ T cells from blood, with Jurkat cell RNA spiked in. As for subset: FACS-sorted CD8+CD4-CCR7+CD45RA+ naive T cells. The source of these receptors is a human donor in good health. Some libraries in this study had Jurkat cell RNA spiked in.

The chain uses TRBV11-2 and TRBJ2-1; D uncertain. This CDR3 is 16 amino acids long. The ends were cut back, 5 bases at V and 6 bases at J, with 20 bases in the middle. Germline values: CDR1 SGHAT, CDR2 FQNNGV. CDR3 loop: CASSPSGSRYRNEQFF. The DNA of the CDR3 is TGTGCCAGCAGCCCCTCCGGGTCCCGCTACCGCAATGAGCAGTTCTTC.

Many counts were recorded for this clonotype. The chain uses TRBV4-1 and TRBJ1-5; a possible D gene is TRBD1 (5 bases). V was trimmed by 1 base and J by 7 bases, leaving 17 bases between them. The CDR3 extends over 16 amino acids. The germline CDR1 and CDR2 sequences are MGHRA and YSYEKL. Written as DNA, the CDR3 is TGCGCCAGCAGCCAAGTTTTTGGGGGGGAGGAGCAGCCCCAGCATTTT. Protein product: CASSQVFGGEEQPQHF.

This clonotype has a count of ten or more. The V and J genes are TRBV5-8 and TRBJ2-3; the D call may be TRBD1 or TRBD2 (5 bases each). The CDR3 spans 15 residues. Germline assignment: CDR1 SGHTS and CDR2 YDEGEE. Trimming left V 5 bases short and J 0 bases short, with 13 bases between. The CDR3 here is CASSGDGTSTDTQYF. The CDR3, as DNA: TGTGCCAGCAGTGGGGACGGAACCAGCACAGATACGCAGTATTTT.

Concerning this clonotype: A much larger clone is a single base away; this may be a read error. The rearrangement links TRBV7-3 to TRBJ2-5; D unresolved. Germline lookup yields CDR1 SGHTA and CDR2 FQGTGA. The CDR3 length is 14 residues. Trimming stripped 5 bases from V and 4 bases from J, with 14 bases between. The CDR3: CASSTSGPGETQYF. In DNA, the CDR3 is TGTGCCAGCAGCACTTCGGGCCCTGGAGAGACCCAGTACTTC.

Concerning this clonotype: This may arise from a read error, as a much more abundant clone is one base away. The CDR3 region is CSARRLAGAESDTQCF. As DNA, the CDR3 is TGCAGTGCTAGGAGACTAGCGGGAGCGGAGTCAGATACGCAGTGTTTT. The chain carries TRBV20-1 and TRBJ2-3; TRBD2 aligns across 12 bases. CDR1 is DFQATT, CDR2 SNEGSKA, per germline (reference sequence). The CDR3 sequence is 16 residues long.

In its sample, this clonotype was seen many times. The rearrangement joins TRBV25-1 to TRBJ2-5; the D is unclear. Deletions cut 4 bases from V and 5 bases from J, with 14 bases between. This CDR3 contains 14 residues. Germline V gene data show CDR1 as MGHDK and CDR2 as SYGVNS. The CDR3 region is CASSGWGPMETQYF. The CDR3 DNA sequence: TGTGCCAGCAGTGGCTGGGGTCCAATGGAGACCCAGTACTTC.

With respect to this clonotype: A read error may be the cause here, since a much bigger clone is one base away. The rearrangement uses TRBV7-2 and TRBJ2-1; 7 positions match TRBD2. The V segment lost 8 bases and the J segment 0 bases; nucleotides outside the gene matches: 7. Per the germline V gene, CDR1 is SGHTA and CDR2 is FQGNSA. The CDR3 extends over 15 amino acids. The chain's CDR3 is CASGDASGSYNEQFF. The CDR3 bases are TGTGCCAGCGGCGATGCTAGCGGCTCCTACAATGAGCAGTTCTTC.

The table lists this clonotype with many counts. This chain connects TRBV11-2 to TRBJ2-5, with 10 bases aligning to TRBD1. The length of the CDR3 is 17 residues. Germline V gives CDR1 SGHAT, CDR2 FQNNGV. The V and J ends lost 4 bases and 2 bases, in that order; junction bases with no gene match: 10. The CDR3 DNA reads TGTGCCAGCAGCTCCGCCGGGACAGGGGCAGGGCAAGAGACCCAGTACTTC. Translated, it gives CASSSAGTGAGQETQYF.

This clonotype was seen only a few times. Being one base from a much bigger clone, this may be a read error. The genes are TRBV7-8 and TRBJ1-5; D not resolved. The CDR3 spans 13 residues. CDR1 and CDR2 from the germline V gene are SGHVS and FQNEAQ. Trimming cost V 2 bases and J 3 bases, with 5 bases left between them. The chain's CDR3 is CASSLNTNQPQHF. The CDR3 DNA follows: TGTGCCAGCAGCTTAAACACCAATCAGCCCCAGCATTTT.

This clonotype occurred many times. The chain combines TRBV6-1 with TRBJ1-5; D not certain. V gave up 2 bases and J gave up 1 base, with 9 bases separating them. This CDR3 is built from 15 residues. Looked up from germline, CDR1 is MNHNS and CDR2 is SASEGT. The CDR3 sequence is CASSEFVGSNQPQHF. CDR3 nucleotides: TGTGCCAGCAGTGAATTCGTTGGCAGCAATCAGCCCCAGCATTTT.

This clonotype was detected many times. The chain carries TRBV27 and TRBJ1-5; 7 bases agree with TRBD1. V gave up 8 bases and J gave up 0 bases; unmatched junction bases: 4. Germline CDR1 is MNHEY and CDR2 is SMNVEV (reference sequence). CDR3 size: 14 residues. In nucleotides, the CDR3 is TGTGCCAGCCGGACAGGCTATAGCAATCAGCCCCAGCATTTT. As protein: CASRTGYSNQPQHF.

In this sample, this clonotype turned up many times. The V and J genes are TRBV7-9 and TRBJ1-5; TRBD1 aligns across 7 bases. Germline-derived CDR1 and CDR2 are SEHNR and FQNEAQ (reference sequence). CDR3 length equals 12 residues. J gave up 12 bases and V 5 bases, and 7 bases lay outside the gene matches. The DNA of the CDR3 is TGTGCCAGCAGCCTAAATGACAGGGACCAGCATTTT. It yields the protein CASSLNDRDQHF.

This clonotype showed up many times. The chain combines TRBV7-9 with TRBJ2-3, with a possible D match to TRBD2 (5 bases). Trimming removed 4 bases from V and 0 bases from J, with 8 bases in between. The CDR3 spans 14 residues. Germline values: CDR1 SEHNR, CDR2 FQNEAQ (reference sequence). The CDR3 protein is CASSSTGSTDTQYF. CDR3 coding DNA: TGTGCCAGCAGCTCAACGGGGAGCACAGATACGCAGTATTTT.

Only a few counts were recorded for this clonotype. This rearrangement joins TRBV7-9 to TRBJ2-7; D possibly corresponds to TRBD1 (6 bases). The V gene's germline CDR1 is SEHNR and CDR2 FQNEAQ (reference sequence). With 5 bases removed from V and 3 bases from J, the gap between germline ends came to 14 bases. The CDR3 length is 14 residues. In DNA form, the CDR3 reads TGTGCCAGCAGCACCCGGGACACCGGCTACGAGCAGTACTTC. It codes for CASSTRDTGYEQYF. The full variable domain, rest sourced from reference TRBV7-9 and TRBJ2-7, is DTGVSQNPRHKITKRGQNVTFRCDPISEHNRLYWYRQTLGQGPEFLTYFQNEAQLEKSRLLSDRFSAERPKGSFSTLEIQRTEQGDSAMYLCASSTRDTGYEQYFGPGTRLTVT.

With respect to this clonotype: A read error may explain this, as a much larger clone is one base away. This chain connects TRBV6-5 to TRBJ1-6, with no clear D. Germline V gene lookup returns CDR1 MNHEY and CDR2 SVGAGI. This CDR3 spans 13 amino acids. The CDR3, as DNA: TGTACCAGCAGTTACCTGAACCCACGGACCCTCCACTTT. Translation: CTSSYLNPRTLHF.

This clonotype was counted at least ten times. V gene TRBV27 combines with J gene TRBJ1-1; D call uncertain. Trimming took off 5 bases at V and 0 bases at J, with 10 bases between the two ends. Germline CDR1 and CDR2: MNHEY and SMNVEV (reference sequence). CDR3 length equals 14 residues. CDR3 coding DNA: TGTGCCAGCAGTCCGACCACGCTGAACACTGAAGCTTTCTTT. This encodes CASSPTTLNTEAFF.

Turning to this clonotype: One end of the junction fails to match germline, which may point to a read error. This chain links TRBV7-9 with TRBJ2-7, with D possibly being TRBD1 or TRBD2 (7 bases each). Per germline, CDR1 SEHNR and CDR2 FQNEAQ (reference sequence). This CDR3 is 15 amino acids long. In DNA, the CDR3 is TGTGCCAGCGGCTTAGGGAGGGGGCTCTCCTACGAGCAGTACTTC. It yields the protein CASGLGRGLSYEQYF.

In this sample, this clonotype turned up once. A much larger clone differs by one base, so this may be a read error. V gene TRBV7-9 combines with J gene TRBJ2-3; 7 positions match TRBD2. CDR3 length: 15 amino acids. Germline V gene sequence: CDR1 SEHNR, CDR2 FQNEAQ (reference sequence). CDR3 sequence (DNA): TGTGCCAGCAGACCCCCGGGACTATCCACAGATACGCGGTATTTT. This gives the protein CASRPPGLSTDTRYF.

This clonotype was seen at least ten times. The CDR3 is CASSLPRAATTSTDTQYF. Written as DNA, the CDR3 is TGTGCCAGCAGTTTACCCCGGGCCGCAACCACTAGCACAGATACGCAGTATTTT. The chain couples TRBV12-3 or TRBV12-4 to TRBJ2-3; no reliable D call. The V and J ends lost 2 bases and 0 bases respectively, with 18 bases between them. The CDR3 is 18 amino acids.

In regard to this clonotype: One end of the junction varies from germline; a read error may be responsible. This chain links TRBV5-4 with TRBJ1-1, with 7 bases lining up with TRBD1. The CDR3 consists of 15 residues. Germline V CDR1 and CDR2: SGHNT, YYREEE (reference sequence). CDR3 protein: CAGSLDGTANTEAFF. CDR3 nucleotides: TGTGCCGGCAGCTTGGACGGGACAGCGAACACTGAAGCTTTCTTT.

In this sample, this clonotype turned up a few times. DNA of the CDR3: TGTGCCAGCAGCTTAGACATCAATCAGCCCCAGCATTTT. Translated: CASSLDINQPQHF. The chain combines TRBV11-2 with TRBJ1-5; D is ambiguous. Germline V lookup: CDR1 SGHAT, CDR2 FQNNGV. Trimming removed 0 bases from V and 3 bases from J, with 3 bases in between. This CDR3 spans 13 amino acids.

The chain couples TRBV19 to TRBJ2-7, with unresolved D. Germline CDR1 is LNHDA and CDR2 is SQIVND (reference sequence). This CDR3 spans 14 amino acids. The V end was cut by 5 bases, the J end by 4 bases, with 15 bases between. The CDR3 DNA sequence: TGTGCCAGTAGTTCCTCCCCCACACGGTACGAGCAGTACTTC. Protein: CASSSSPTRYEQYF.